This T cell receptor beta chain was sequenced for a study of cytomegalovirus exposure and HLA in healthy donors (dated by TCRdb to about 2017). About the full investigation: An earlier analysis of several hundred of the donors reported 276 Gb of sequence data and 117 million unique TCR beta sequences obtained from roughly 170 million T cells. An early release that covered about 640 HLA-typed donors contained approximately 300 gigabases of sequencing data and 70 million to 100 million unique TCR sequences. Of the roughly 400 genotyped donors, approximately 80% fell in the genetic ancestry cluster associated with self-reported Caucasian donors. The study aimed to test whether cataloging public T cell receptors could reveal signatures of past pathogen exposure. The study profiled the T cell repertoires of 666 subjects by immunosequencing and related them to cytomegalovirus serostatus. Along with the roughly 700-subject first cohort, a separate validation cohort of roughly 110 different subjects was used. To predict cytomegalovirus infection status, the study combined high-throughput TCR immunosequencing, statistical association of individual TCRs with disease status, and machine learning. In a later analysis, previously published TCR beta repertoires from 600 to 850 donors were re-analyzed and high-resolution HLA genotyping was added so that TCR occurrence patterns could be studied. Rather than using new phenotypic data, the later analysis identified candidate immune exposures from TCR beta sequences and from how often those sequences occurred across donors. An earlier analysis of several hundred of the donors applied high-throughput TCR beta sequencing to assess whether each TCR beta V gene segment acted as functional or pseudogenic. Alongside the repertoire data, information on donor age, sex, ethnicity and CMV serostatus was compiled. A later genetic analysis took genome-wide SNP genotypes for about three fifths of the roughly 700 donors and used that subset as a discovery cohort. Every repertoire in the discovery cohort had been generated on one and the same sequencing platform. HLA typing included class I and class II loci at four-digit resolution. The number of typed donors differed by locus: about 620-640 for A, B, C, DRB1 and DQB1; 522 for DQA1; around 580 for DPA1; and around 490 for DPB1. Roughly five DR-DQ haplotypes were handled as single units for association and clustering, since linkage in the cohort was strong. Among over 350 genotyped donors of the cohort, an average of around 240,000 unique TCR beta nucleotide sequences were sequenced per donor, roughly 20% of them non-productive.

The CDR3 starts with the cysteine, ends with the phenylalanine, and has 14 residues. Left in the record is the CDR3 DNA by itself, 42 bases read in frame from the first base. The germline V gene supplies CDR1 SGHTA and CDR2 FQGNSA. After removal of 5 bases from V and 4 bases from J, the junction retains 3 bases not matched to a gene. As to this clone: The antigen this receptor binds is unknown. No base qualities exist here, and no much larger clone lies one base off it.

Library preparation was by the immunoSEQ multiplex PCR assay. For the multiplex PCR, a mixture combining 60 forward primers for TCR Vbeta segments and 13 reverse primers for TCR Jbeta segments was used. Amplification of the CDR3 region of rearranged TCR beta genes was performed with a multiplex PCR assay on genomic DNA. The amplified TCR beta libraries were sequenced on the Illumina HiSeq System as 87-base-pair reads. Per the original workflow: A later analysis tallied 75 million to 95 million unique TCR beta chains across the 666 repertoires, and some 10 million of those chains were shared by two or more donors. To remove PCR and sequencing errors, raw reads were error-corrected and collapsed into unique sequences using a nearest-neighbor algorithm that merged closely related sequences. Alignment of CDR3 sequences to IMGT reference sequences was used to assign V, D and J gene segments. For a sequence to be retained, a match of at least six nucleotides was required to both a V gene segment and a J gene segment. Rearrangements were classified as productive when the CDR3 lacked stop codons and remained in frame with V and J, and all other rearrangements were classified as non-productive. CDR3 was defined by IMGT convention, running from the second conserved V-encoded cysteine to the conserved J-encoded phenylalanine. Sequences without an unambiguous match to a single V gene segment were excluded from the earlier analysis of about 630 of the donors. An earlier analysis of a few hundred of the donors called V segments functional above 56.7% productive rearrangements and segregating when the between-donor standard deviation exceeded 5%. A statistical classification framework was developed to diagnose cytomegalovirus status using the catalog of TCR beta chain sequences. A later analysis assigned V and J genes by comparing TCR nucleotide sequences with IMGT/GENE-DB human TR gene sequences. Using the TCRdist pipeline, a later analysis assigned CDR3 sequences along with most-parsimonious VDJ recombination scenarios. In a later analysis, each TCR beta chain was defined by its CDR3 amino acid sequence together with its V-gene family, and reads without a unique V-gene family were excluded. In a later analysis, fewer than 650 highly shared, low-generation-probability nucleotide sequences were removed to address suspected cross-contamination and a sequencing artifact. In a later analysis, a clonal expansion index for each public chain was calculated from normalized within-repertoire ranks of inferred template counts. In a later analysis, generation probabilities were computed with a VDJ recombination model fitted to out-of-frame rearrangements, and the resulting probabilities were checked against IGoR. In a later analysis, TCR-TCR, TCR-HLA and TCR-CMV co-occurrence was scored with hypergeometric tests, and a repertoire-size bias correction was applied to TCR pairs. A later analysis estimated false discovery rates by permuting HLA or CMV assignments 20 times. A later analysis grouped co-occurring TCRs with DBSCAN, adding TCRdist sequence similarity when clustering within HLA-allele-positive subsets. For co-occurrence clustering, repertoires with fewer than 30,000 or more than 120,000 public chains were excluded, along with 4 to 6 repertoires with anomalous nucleotide sharing. Not all clones reach the TCRdb copy of this immuneACCESS table, which keeps in-frame sequences only. Checked studies attribute under half of the gap to unresolved V genes and leave the rest unexplained. D and trimming were read from the DNA, whereas the V and J calls and clone size are those reported in that table. Recorded for this sample are 140,000 or so clones; about four fifths of them occurred a single time. The top ten constitute about 4.3% of the sample.

The cohort consisted of fewer than 700 healthy bone marrow donors. At the time of sampling, every cohort member was nominally healthy, though immune exposures that went unrecorded were likely present. The donor was CMV seronegative and was included in the group of several hundred seronegative cohort members. A peripheral blood sample was collected from each donor, and TCR beta sequencing was performed on peripheral blood mononuclear cells. Genomic DNA was extracted from the blood cell samples with the Qiagen DNeasy Blood Extraction Kit. The paper as a whole reports these results and caveats: The 87-base-pair reads could not distinguish some IMGT-functional V segments, including TRBV6-2 and TRBV6-3, so those segments were excluded. According to a later analysis, parvovirus B19, influenza, CMV and Epstein-Barr virus appeared linked to several top co-occurrence clusters. In vitro tests confirmed that a few of the cytomegalovirus-associated TCR beta chains recognize cytomegalovirus antigens. Correlated functional status among segregating V segments might reflect linkage disequilibrium, but an unknown experimental factor could not be ruled out. According to a later genetic analysis, donors in an Asian-associated ancestry cluster had fewer N-insertions in productive TCRs than the approximately 700-donor mean. CMV serostatus was the only immune exposure information available for the cohort. An association between a missense DCLRE1C variant and V-gene and J-gene trimming of TCR beta chains was found in a later genetic analysis and replicated in an independent cohort. The classifier was reported to diagnose cytomegalovirus status with high specificity and sensitivity in both the original cohort and the validation cohort. According to the authors, the approach could potentially be generalized to other disease states and immunological phenotypes. In an earlier analysis of more than 450 of the donors, most TCR beta V segments were observed in productive rearrangements about 90% or about 30% of the time, broadly matching IMGT annotations. Specific HLA alleles were associated with roughly 17,000 TCR beta sequences at a false discovery rate of 0.05 in a later analysis. A later analysis found that TCR association rates varied across HLA loci, with DRB1 alleles showing the most associated TCRs and HLA-C alleles the fewest. The presence/absence analyses assumed that sequencing depth was roughly uniform across donors, and that assumption may not be true. A further reported finding was that TCR beta sequences accurately predicted the HLA-A and HLA-B alleles for most subjects in the first cohort. Because HLA typing was unavailable for some donors at each locus, only the typed subset was used in association tests. In a later analysis, HLA-associated TCR beta chains showed more clonal expansion and lower generation probabilities than non-associated chains that were equally common. The earlier analysis of 450 to 700 of the donors excluded around 17 rarely observed V segments, including chromosome 9 orphons, because counts were too low. The cohort was sequenced for TCR beta chains only, and without alpha or paired-chain data the features that could be detected were limited. Most TCR sequences were observed very rarely across donors, whereas some public TCRs were present in many individuals. Most CMV-associated TCR beta chains appeared to be HLA-restricted in a later analysis, and the HLA associations seemed to be driven largely by CMV exposure. The study gave a list of some 150 TCR beta chains associated with cytomegalovirus. A cluster of highly shared sequence variants was judged likely to represent a technical artifact of the sequencing pipeline. When HLA alleles, especially DR and DQ, strongly co-occurred, TCR associations were difficult to assign to individual alleles.

The clonotype originates from a man aged 35 to 55 in good health and CMV-seronegative. The sequencing input was PBMCs. The chain links TRBV7-2 with TRBJ2-3, with 10 middle bases fitting TRBD1. The CDR3 loop reads CASSRDRGADTQYF. At the DNA level, the sequence is TGTGCCAGCAGCAGGGACAGGGGCGCAGATACGCAGTATTTT.